This TCR beta chain was profiled in a study of cytomegalovirus exposure and HLA in healthy donors. With regard to this clone: At one end, the junction sequence differs from germline, possibly due to a read error.

Germline V gene lookup returns CDR1 SQVTM and CDR2 ANQGSEA. The CDR3 loop spans 16 amino acids. PCR primers comprised 60 Vbeta and 13 Jbeta primers. Sequencing was performed with immunoSEQ multiplex PCR; in TCRdb, only in-frame clones are kept and a portion is missing. The table includes approximately 170,000 clones, 70% to 90% detected once. Specimen: PBMCs. The sequence came from a man aged 25 to 45 in good health and CMV-seropositive. This chain links TRBV29-1 with TRBJ2-5, with 9 bases aligning to TRBD2. The CDR3 DNA reads TGCGGCGTTGAGAAGTTCAGGCGGGAGGGCCGAGGGACCCAGTACTTC. Translation: CGVEKFRREGRGTQYF.